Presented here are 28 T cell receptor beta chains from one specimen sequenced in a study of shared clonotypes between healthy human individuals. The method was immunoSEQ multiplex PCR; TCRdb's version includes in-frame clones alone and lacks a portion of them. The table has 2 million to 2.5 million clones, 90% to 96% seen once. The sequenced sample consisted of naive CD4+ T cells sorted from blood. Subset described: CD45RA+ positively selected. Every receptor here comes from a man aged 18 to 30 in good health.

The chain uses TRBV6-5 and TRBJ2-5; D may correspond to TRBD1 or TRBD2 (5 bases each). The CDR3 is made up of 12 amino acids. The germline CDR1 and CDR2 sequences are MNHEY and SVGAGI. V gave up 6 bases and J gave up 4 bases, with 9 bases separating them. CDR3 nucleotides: TGTGCCAGCAGCGGGGCTAGAGAGACCCAGTACTTC. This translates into CASSGARETQYF.

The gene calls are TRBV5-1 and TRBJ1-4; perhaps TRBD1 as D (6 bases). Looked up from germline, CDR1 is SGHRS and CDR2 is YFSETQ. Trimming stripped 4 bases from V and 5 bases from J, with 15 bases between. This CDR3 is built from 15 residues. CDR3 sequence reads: CASSRGGGRNEKLFF. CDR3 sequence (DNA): TGCGCCAGCAGCCGTGGTGGGGGGCGGAATGAAAAACTGTTTTTT.

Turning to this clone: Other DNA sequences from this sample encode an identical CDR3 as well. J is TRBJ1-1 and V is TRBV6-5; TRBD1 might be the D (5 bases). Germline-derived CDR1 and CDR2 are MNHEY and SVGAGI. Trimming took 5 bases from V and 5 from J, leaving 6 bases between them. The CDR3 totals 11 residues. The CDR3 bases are TGTGCCAGCAGTAGGGGTACTGAAGCTTTCTTT. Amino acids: CASSRGTEAFF.

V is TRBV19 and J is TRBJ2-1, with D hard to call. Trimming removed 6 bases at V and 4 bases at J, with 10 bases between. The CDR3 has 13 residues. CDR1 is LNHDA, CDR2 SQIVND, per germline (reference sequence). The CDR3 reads CASSFTRYNEQFF. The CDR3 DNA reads TGTGCCAGTAGCTTTACCAGGTACAATGAGCAGTTCTTC.

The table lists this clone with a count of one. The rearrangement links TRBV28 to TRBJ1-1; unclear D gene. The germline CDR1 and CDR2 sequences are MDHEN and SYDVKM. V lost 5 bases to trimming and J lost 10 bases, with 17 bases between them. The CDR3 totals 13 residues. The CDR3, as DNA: TGTGCCAGCAGTAGCAGGACCGCCCGAGGAGCTTTCTTT. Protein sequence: CASSSRTARGAFF.

The CDR3 nucleotides read TGTGCCAGCAGCTATGGGGGTTCCTACGAGCAGTACTTC. This encodes CASSYGGSYEQYF. This chain connects TRBV11-2 to TRBJ2-7; D assignment may be TRBD1 or TRBD2 (5 bases each). The CDR3 runs to 13 residues. Germline V gene sequence: CDR1 SGHAT, CDR2 FQNNGV. The V gene lost 4 bases and the J gene lost 1 base, with 8 bases spanning the gap.

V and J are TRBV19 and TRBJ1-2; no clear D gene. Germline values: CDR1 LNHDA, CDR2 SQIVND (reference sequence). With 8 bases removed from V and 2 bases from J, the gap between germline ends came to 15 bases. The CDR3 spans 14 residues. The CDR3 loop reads CASLPKPGNYGYTF. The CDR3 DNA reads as TGTGCCAGTCTACCCAAGCCAGGAAACTATGGCTACACCTTC.

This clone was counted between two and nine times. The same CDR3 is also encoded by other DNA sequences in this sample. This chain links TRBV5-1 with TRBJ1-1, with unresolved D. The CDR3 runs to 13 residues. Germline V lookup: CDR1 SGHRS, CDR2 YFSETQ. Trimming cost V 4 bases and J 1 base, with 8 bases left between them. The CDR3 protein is CASSVDTNTEAFF. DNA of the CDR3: TGCGCCAGCAGCGTCGACACGAACACTGAAGCTTTCTTT.

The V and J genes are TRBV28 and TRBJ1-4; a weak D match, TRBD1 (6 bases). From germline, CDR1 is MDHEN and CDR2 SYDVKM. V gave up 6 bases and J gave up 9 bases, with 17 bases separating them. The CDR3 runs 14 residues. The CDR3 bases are TGTGCCAGCAGCCTTACAGGGATTGGGAAAAAACTGTTTTTT. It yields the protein CASSLTGIGKKLFF. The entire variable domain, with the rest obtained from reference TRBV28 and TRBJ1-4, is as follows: DVKVTQSSRYLVKRTGEKVFLECVQDMDHENMFWYRQDPGLGLRLIYFSYDVKMKEKGDIPEGYSVSREKKERFSLILESASTNQTSMYLCASSLTGIGKKLFFGSGTQLSVL.

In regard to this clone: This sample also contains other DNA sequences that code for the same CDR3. The CDR3 is CASSPGTGGTEAFF. As DNA, the CDR3 is TGTGCCAGCTCACCCGGAACAGGGGGCACTGAAGCTTTCTTT. The V and J genes are TRBV18 and TRBJ1-1; TRBD1 aligns across 8 bases. V lost 3 bases to trimming and J lost 4 bases; unmatched junction nucleotides: 4. The CDR3 is 14 amino acids. Per germline, CDR1 KGHSH and CDR2 LQKENI. Full variable domain (rest looked up from reference TRBV18 and TRBJ1-1): NAGVMQNPRHLVRRRGQEARLRCSPMKGHSHVYWYRQLPEEGLKFMVYLQKENIIDESGMPKERFSAEFPKEGPSILRIQQVVRGDSAAYFCASSPGTGGTEAFFGQGTRLTVV.

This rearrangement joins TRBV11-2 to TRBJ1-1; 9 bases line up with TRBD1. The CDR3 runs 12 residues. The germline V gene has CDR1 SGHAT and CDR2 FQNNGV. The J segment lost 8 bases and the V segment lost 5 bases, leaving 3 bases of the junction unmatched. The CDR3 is CASSQGTGEAFF. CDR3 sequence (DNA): TGTGCCAGCAGCCAAGGGACAGGGGAAGCTTTCTTT.

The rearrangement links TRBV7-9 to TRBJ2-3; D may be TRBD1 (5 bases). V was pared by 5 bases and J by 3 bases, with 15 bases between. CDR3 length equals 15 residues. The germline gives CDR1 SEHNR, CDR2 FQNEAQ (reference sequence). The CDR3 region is CASSPPQGTTDTQYF. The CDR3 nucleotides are TGTGCCAGCAGCCCCCCCCAGGGAACGACAGATACGCAGTATTTT.

The CDR3 sequence: CASSMIDGGYTF. The CDR3, as DNA: TGTGCCAGTAGTATGATAGACGGTGGCTACACCTTC. The V and J genes are TRBV19 and TRBJ1-2; unclear D gene. This CDR3 spans 12 amino acids. V lost 3 bases and J lost 7, with 9 bases in between. The germline V gene has CDR1 LNHDA and CDR2 SQIVND (reference sequence).

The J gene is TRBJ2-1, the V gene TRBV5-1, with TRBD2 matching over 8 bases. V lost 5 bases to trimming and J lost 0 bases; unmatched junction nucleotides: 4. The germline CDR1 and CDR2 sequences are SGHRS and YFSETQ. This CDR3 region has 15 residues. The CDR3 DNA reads TGCGCCAGCAGTGAGGCGGGAGGCTCCTACAATGAGCAGTTCTTC. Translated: CASSEAGGSYNEQFF.

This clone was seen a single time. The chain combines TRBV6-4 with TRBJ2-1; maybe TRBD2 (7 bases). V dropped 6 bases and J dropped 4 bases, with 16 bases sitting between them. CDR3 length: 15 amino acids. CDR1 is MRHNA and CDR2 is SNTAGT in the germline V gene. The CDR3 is CASSGEGGPYNEQFF. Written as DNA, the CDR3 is TGTGCCAGCAGCGGGGAGGGGGGGCCTTACAATGAGCAGTTCTTC.

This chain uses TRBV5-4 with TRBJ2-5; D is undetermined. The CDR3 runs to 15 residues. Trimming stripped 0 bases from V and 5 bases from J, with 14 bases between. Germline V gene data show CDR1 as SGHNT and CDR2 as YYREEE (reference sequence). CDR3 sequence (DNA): TGTGCCAGCAGCTTGGGTTTGGCTGTGGGGGAGACCCAGTACTTC. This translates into CASSLGLAVGETQYF.

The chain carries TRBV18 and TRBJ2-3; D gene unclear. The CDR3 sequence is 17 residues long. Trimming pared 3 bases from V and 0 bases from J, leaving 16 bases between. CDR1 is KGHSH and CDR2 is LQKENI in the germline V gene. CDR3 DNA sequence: TGTGCCAGCTCACCCTCGGGCTTCAAAACTAGCACAGATACGCAGTATTTT. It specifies CASSPSGFKTSTDTQYF. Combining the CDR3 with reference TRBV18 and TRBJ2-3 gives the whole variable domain NAGVMQNPRHLVRRRGQEARLRCSPMKGHSHVYWYRQLPEEGLKFMVYLQKENIIDESGMPKERFSAEFPKEGPSILRIQQVVRGDSAAYFCASSPSGFKTSTDTQYFGPGTRLTVL.

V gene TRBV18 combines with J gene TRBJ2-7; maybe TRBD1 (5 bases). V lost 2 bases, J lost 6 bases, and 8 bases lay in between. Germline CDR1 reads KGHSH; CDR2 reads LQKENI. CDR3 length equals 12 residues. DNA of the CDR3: TGTGCCAGCTCACCAATCAGGGCCGAGCAGTACTTC. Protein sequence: CASSPIRAEQYF.

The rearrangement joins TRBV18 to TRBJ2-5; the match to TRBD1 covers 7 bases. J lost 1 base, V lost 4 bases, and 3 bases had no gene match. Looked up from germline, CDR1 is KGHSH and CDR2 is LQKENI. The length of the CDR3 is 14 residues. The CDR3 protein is CASSRDRAQETQYF. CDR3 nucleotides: TGTGCCAGCTCACGAGACAGGGCCCAAGAGACCCAGTACTTC. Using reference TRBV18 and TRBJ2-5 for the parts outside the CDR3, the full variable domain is NAGVMQNPRHLVRRRGQEARLRCSPMKGHSHVYWYRQLPEEGLKFMVYLQKENIIDESGMPKERFSAEFPKEGPSILRIQQVVRGDSAAYFCASSRDRAQETQYFGPGTRLLVL.

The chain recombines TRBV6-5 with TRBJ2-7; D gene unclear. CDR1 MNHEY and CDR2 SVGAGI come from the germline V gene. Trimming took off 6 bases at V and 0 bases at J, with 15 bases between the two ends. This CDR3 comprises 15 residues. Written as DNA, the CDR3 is TGTGCCAGCAGCCAACGACGGGTCAGCTCCTACGAGCAGTACTTC. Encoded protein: CASSQRRVSSYEQYF.

The CDR3 coding sequence is TGTGCCAGCACCACATTGGGGGGTTCGAACACTGAAGCTTTCTTT. As protein: CASTTLGGSNTEAFF. The rearrangement links TRBV7-9 to TRBJ1-1; possibly TRBD1 for D (5 bases). This CDR3 contains 15 residues. Trimming cost V 7 bases and J 1 base, with 16 bases left between them. The germline V gene has CDR1 SEHNR and CDR2 FQNEAQ (reference sequence).

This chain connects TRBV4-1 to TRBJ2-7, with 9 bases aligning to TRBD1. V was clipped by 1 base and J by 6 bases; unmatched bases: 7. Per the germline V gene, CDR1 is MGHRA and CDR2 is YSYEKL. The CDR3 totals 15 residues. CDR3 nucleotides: TGCGCCAGCAGCCAAGGAGGGGGACAGGGTGGCGAGCAGTACTTC. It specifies CASSQGGGQGGEQYF.

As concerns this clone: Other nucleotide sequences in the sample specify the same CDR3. The DNA of the CDR3 is TGTGCCAGCAGCCAAGTAGATACGCAGTATTTT. This sequence encodes CASSQVDTQYF. The rearrangement links TRBV14 to TRBJ2-3; D uncertain. The CDR3 spans 11 residues. The ends were cut back, 1 base at V and 5 bases at J, with 1 base in the middle. Germline loops: CDR1 SGHDN, CDR2 FVKESK.

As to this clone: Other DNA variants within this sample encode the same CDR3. CDR3 loop: CASSLRGGSSYEQYF. In DNA form, the CDR3 reads TGTGCCAGCAGCTTAAGAGGAGGGAGCTCCTACGAGCAGTACTTC. The chain recombines TRBV7-2 with TRBJ2-7, with D possibly being TRBD2 (6 bases). CDR3 length equals 15 residues. The germline V gene encodes CDR1 SGHTA and CDR2 FQGNSA. The V gene lost 2 bases and the J gene lost 0 bases, with 11 bases spanning the gap.

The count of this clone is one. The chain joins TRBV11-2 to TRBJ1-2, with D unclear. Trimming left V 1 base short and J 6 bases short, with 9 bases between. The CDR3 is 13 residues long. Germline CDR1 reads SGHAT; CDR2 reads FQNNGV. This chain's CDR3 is CASSLGGYDGYTF. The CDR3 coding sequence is TGTGCCAGCAGCTTAGGAGGGTACGATGGCTACACCTTC.

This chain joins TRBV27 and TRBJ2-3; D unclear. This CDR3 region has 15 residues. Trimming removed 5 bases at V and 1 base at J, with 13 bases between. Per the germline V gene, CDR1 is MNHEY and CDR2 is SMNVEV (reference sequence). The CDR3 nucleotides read TGTGCCAGCAGTCCCAATATGCCCCGCACAGATACGCAGTATTTT. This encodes CASSPNMPRTDTQYF.

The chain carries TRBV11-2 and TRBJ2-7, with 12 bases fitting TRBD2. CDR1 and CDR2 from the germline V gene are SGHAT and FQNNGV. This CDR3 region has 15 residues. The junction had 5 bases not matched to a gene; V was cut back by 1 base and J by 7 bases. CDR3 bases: TGTGCCAGCAGCTTAGCCGGACTAGCGGGACATGAGCAGTACTTC. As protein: CASSLAGLAGHEQYF.

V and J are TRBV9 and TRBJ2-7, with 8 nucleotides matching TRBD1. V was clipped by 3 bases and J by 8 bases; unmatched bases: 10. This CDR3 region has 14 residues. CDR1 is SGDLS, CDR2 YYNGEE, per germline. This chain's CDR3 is CASSETIQGVQQYF. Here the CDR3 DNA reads TGTGCCAGCAGCGAGACCATACAGGGGGTACAGCAGTACTTC.